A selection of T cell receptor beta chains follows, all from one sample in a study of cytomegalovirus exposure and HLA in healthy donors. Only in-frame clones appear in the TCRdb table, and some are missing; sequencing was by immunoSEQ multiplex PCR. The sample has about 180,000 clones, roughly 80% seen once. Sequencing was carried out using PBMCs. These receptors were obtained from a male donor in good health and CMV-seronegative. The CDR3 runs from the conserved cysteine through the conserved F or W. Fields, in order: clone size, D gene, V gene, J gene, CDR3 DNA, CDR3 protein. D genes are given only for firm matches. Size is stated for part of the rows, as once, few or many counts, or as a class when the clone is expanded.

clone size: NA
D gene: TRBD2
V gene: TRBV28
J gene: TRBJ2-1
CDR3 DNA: TGTGCCAGCAGTCTGGGACTAGCGGGAGGGTATGAGCAGTTCTTC
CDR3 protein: CASSLGLAGGYEQFF

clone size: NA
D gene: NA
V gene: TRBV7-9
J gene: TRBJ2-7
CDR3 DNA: TGTGCCAGCAGCCTTGACAGCAGCCACTACGAGCAGTACTTC
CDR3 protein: CASSLDSSHYEQYF

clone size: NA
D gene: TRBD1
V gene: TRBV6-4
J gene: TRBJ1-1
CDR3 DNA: TGTGCCAGCAGTGACGAGCAGGGGGTAGCTTTCTTT
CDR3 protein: CASSDEQGVAFF

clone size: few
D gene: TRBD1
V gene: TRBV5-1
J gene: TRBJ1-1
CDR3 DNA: TGCGCCAGCAGCTCCAGACAGGGGGCTAGCACTGAAGCTTTCTTT
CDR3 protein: CASSSRQGASTEAFF

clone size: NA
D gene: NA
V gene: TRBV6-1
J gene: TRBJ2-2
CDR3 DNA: TGTGCCAGCAGTGAACTCGGGAACACCGGGGAGCTGTTTTTT
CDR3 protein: CASSELGNTGELFF

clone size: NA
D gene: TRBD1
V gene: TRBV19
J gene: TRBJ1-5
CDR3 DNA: TGTGCCAGTAGTATCCGGGGACAGGGTCAGCCCCAGCATTTT
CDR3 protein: CASSIRGQGQPQHF

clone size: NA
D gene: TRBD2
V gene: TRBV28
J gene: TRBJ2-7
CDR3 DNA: TGTGCCAGCAATGGCGGGGGGGCCTACGAGCAGTACTTC
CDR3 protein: CASNGGGAYEQYF

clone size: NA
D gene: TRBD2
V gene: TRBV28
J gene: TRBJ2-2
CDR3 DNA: TGTGCCTGTCTAGCGGGGTCGTCCGGGGAGCTGTTTTTT
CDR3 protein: CACLAGSSGELFF

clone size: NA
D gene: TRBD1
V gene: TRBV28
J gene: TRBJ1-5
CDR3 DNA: TGTGCCAGCAGTATTGGACAGGGAGACGGTCAGCCCCAGCATTTT
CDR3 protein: CASSIGQGDGQPQHF

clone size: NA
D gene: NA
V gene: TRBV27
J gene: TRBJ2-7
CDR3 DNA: TGTGCCAGCAGTTTATCGGGCGGACAGACCTACGAGCAGTACTTC
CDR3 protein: CASSLSGGQTYEQYF

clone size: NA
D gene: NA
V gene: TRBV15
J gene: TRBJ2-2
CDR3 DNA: TGTGCCACCAGCGGCGAGGCCCCGAACACCGGGGAGCTGTTTTTT
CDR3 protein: CATSGEAPNTGELFF